Below, 22 T cell receptor beta chains from the same sample are listed, as sequenced in a study of regulatory T cells in long-lasting Graves disease. In building TCR beta libraries, iRepertoire HTBI primers were used together with Arm-PCR of CDR3 regions. A single record per CDR3 protein comes from TCRdb applying MiXCR to the multiplex PCR reads. The sample yields hundreds of thousands of distinct CDR3 sequences, around 12% seen once. The time point is: newly diagnosed GD, antithyroid drugs for less than 3 months. Researchers made the TCR library from RNA that was extracted from PBMCs. These data also featured in a second study, about T cells in Graves' hyperthyroidism and ophthalmopathy.

This specimen consisted of peripheral blood mononuclear cells (PBMCs), obtained at new diagnosis, from a patient treated with antithyroid drugs. The receptors come from a woman aged 30 to 39 with Graves disease.

This clonotype was observed many times. In DNA, the CDR3 is TGTGCCAGCAGTTACCTCCAGCATTCCTACGAGCAGTACTTC. Translating gives CASSYLQHSYEQYF. The chain carries TRBV6-2 or TRBV6-3 and TRBJ2-3; unclear D gene. The J call may be faulty, since TRBJ2-7 better matches the DNA end. Germline V gene lookup returns CDR1 MNHEY and CDR2 SVGEGT. The CDR3 consists of 14 residues.

The CDR3 region is CACPRGGVSGTEAFF. The DNA of the CDR3 is TGTGCCTGCCCACGGGGGGGGGTTTCGGGCACTGAAGCTTTCTTT. The rearrangement uses TRBV30 and TRBJ1-1, with a possible D match to TRBD1 (5 bases). The length of the CDR3 is 15 residues. Between the trimmed V and J ends, which lost 6 bases and 4 bases, there was a span of 21 bases. CDR1 and CDR2 (germline): GTSNPN, SVGIG (reference sequence). Full variable domain (remainder filled in from reference TRBV30 and TRBJ1-1): SQTIHQWPATLVQPVGSPLSLECTVEGTSNPNLYWYRQAAGRGLQLLFYSVGIGQISSEVPQNLSASRPQDRQFILSSKKLLLSDSGFYLCACPRGGVSGTEAFFGQGTRLTVV.

This clonotype was seen once. V is TRBV6-5 and J is TRBJ1-5, with D uncertain. The CDR3 consists of 14 residues. Per germline, CDR1 MNHEY and CDR2 SVGAGI. With 2 bases removed from V and 9 bases from J, the gap between germline ends came to 14 bases. CDR3 sequence reads: CASSYSTISGPQHF. The CDR3 region has the DNA TGTGCCAGCAGTTACAGTACAATATCAGGGCCCCAGCATTTT.

This clonotype was seen many times. The rearrangement joins TRBV2 to TRBJ2-3; 9 bases line up with TRBD1. Germline V gene sequence: CDR1 SNHLY, CDR2 FYNNEI. The CDR3 sequence is 14 residues long. V shed 5 bases and J 4 bases; nucleotides not matched to a gene: 4. The CDR3 DNA reads TGTGCCAGCAGTCCGGGACAGGGCCCAGATACGCAGTATTTT. Translated, it gives CASSPGQGPDTQYF.

This clonotype was seen repeatedly, ten times or more. The V and J genes are TRBV7-2 and TRBJ2-1, with D hard to call. This CDR3 region has 13 residues. V dropped 4 bases and J dropped 7 bases, with 11 bases sitting between them. Germline values: CDR1 SGHTA, CDR2 FQGNSA. This chain's CDR3 is CASSSNPGNEQFF. DNA of the CDR3: TGTGCCAGCAGCTCGAACCCCGGTAATGAGCAGTTCTTC. The variable domain in full, completed from reference TRBV7-2 and TRBJ2-1, reads GAGVSQSPSNKVTEKGKDVELRCDPISGHTALYWYRQSLGQGLEFLIYFQGNSAPDKSGLPSDRFSAERTGGSVSTLTIQRTQQEDSAVYLCASSSNPGNEQFFGPGTRLTVL.

This clonotype was detected ten times or more. The gene calls are TRBV7-9 and TRBJ1-1; 8 positions agree with TRBD1. The trim removed 5 bases at V and 7 bases at J, leaving 9 bases unmatched. The CDR3 is 14 amino acids. CDR1 is SEHNR, CDR2 FQNEAQ, per germline (reference sequence). CDR3 residues: CASSQGQGAIEAFF. CDR3 DNA: TGTGCCAGCAGCCAGGGGCAGGGGGCGATTGAAGCTTTCTTT.

Comment on this clonotype: This sequence is one base from a far larger clone and is likely a read error. V gene TRBV24-1 combines with J gene TRBJ2-5; 10 bases align to TRBD1. CDR3 length: 15 amino acids. Germline values: CDR1 KGHDR, CDR2 SFDVKD. This chain's CDR3 is CASSPRDRGQEAQYF. The CDR3 DNA reads as TGTGCCAGCAGCCCCCGGGACAGGGGTCAAGAGGCCCAGTACTTC.

This clonotype was counted ten times or more. The V call is TRBV6-4, the J call TRBJ1-6, with 7 positions matching TRBD1. In germline, CDR1 is MRHNA, CDR2 SNTAGT. The ends lost 5 bases at V and 7 bases at J; junction bases unmatched: 11. The CDR3 sequence is 16 residues long. In DNA, the CDR3 is TGTGCCAGCAGTTACGACCCGACAGGGACCAATTCACCCCTCCACTTT. Protein product: CASSYDPTGTNSPLHF.

This clonotype was seen at least ten times. At one end the junction does not follow the germline gene, possibly because of a read error. This chain uses TRBV9 with TRBJ2-3, with TRBD2 matching over 8 bases. The CDR3 sequence is 16 residues long. Looked up from germline, CDR1 is SGDLS and CDR2 is YYNGEE. The CDR3 region is CASSVGASGYTYTQYF. For the CDR3, the DNA is TGTGCCAGCAGCGTAGGGGCTAGCGGGTACACATATACGCAGTATTTT.

V is TRBV2 and J is TRBJ2-5, with D possibly TRBD2 on 5 matching bases. This CDR3 spans 12 amino acids. The ends were cut back, 2 bases at V and 7 bases at J, with 8 bases in the middle. CDR1 and CDR2 from the germline V gene are SNHLY and FYNNEI. The CDR3 DNA is TGTGCCAGCAGTGAATACGGGGTGACCCAGTACTTC. Its protein product is CASSEYGVTQYF.

J is TRBJ2-5 and V is TRBV28; 8 bases map to TRBD2. The CDR3 spans 17 residues. Germline trimming cut 2 bases from V and 4 bases from J; bases unmatched to any gene: 12. Germline CDR1 is MDHEN and CDR2 is SYDVKM. DNA for the CDR3: TGTGCCAGCAGTTTAGGTACTAGCGGCCTAACGGGAGAGACCCAGTACTTC. Protein: CASSLGTSGLTGETQYF.

This clonotype was counted once. No conserved phenylalanine or tryptophan is present at the end of the CDR3, so a read error is the likely explanation. No DNA is shown, since the ends of the CDR3 on it are uncertain; the CDR3 is the one TCRdb lists. The chain employs TRBV28 and TRBJ2-4; TRBD1 reflects the table's D call only, with no check against the DNA. The CDR3 has 19 residues if both end residues are counted. Germline V gives CDR1 MDHEN, CDR2 SYDVKM. The CDR3 sequence: CASSPNRGQGERFEQYFGP.

The gene calls are TRBV11-2 and TRBJ2-1, with 8 positions matching TRBD1. Germline V gene sequence: CDR1 SGHAT, CDR2 FQNNGV. V dropped 4 bases and J dropped 5; count of bases not matched to a gene: 7. The CDR3 spans 15 residues. As DNA, the CDR3 is TGTGCCAGCAGCTGGACAGGGACAGGTGACAATGAGCAGTTCTTC. Protein: CASSWTGTGDNEQFF.

This clonotype showed up many times. V gene TRBV12-3 or TRBV12-4 combines with J gene TRBJ1-2; no clear D. The CDR3 covers 14 residues. Trimming took off 4 bases at V and 4 bases at J, with 13 bases between the two ends. DNA for the CDR3: TGTGCCAGCAGTTCTATGGTTACAGTCTATGGCTACACCTTC. Its protein product is CASSSMVTVYGYTF.

The chain uses TRBV29-1 and TRBJ2-7, with D hard to call. The CDR3 runs 11 residues. V lost 5 bases, J lost 11 bases, and 16 bases lay in between. Looked up from germline, CDR1 is SQVTM and CDR2 is ANQGSEA. The chain's CDR3 is CSVPSYGEEYF. The CDR3, as DNA: TGCAGCGTTCCCTCTTACGGAGAGGAGTACTTC.

This clonotype appeared many times. The chain carries TRBV3-1 and TRBJ2-7; 15 nucleotides align to TRBD2. Germline V CDR1 and CDR2: LGHDT, YNNKEL (reference sequence). The ends lost 0 bases at V and 5 bases at J; junction bases unmatched: 5. The CDR3 consists of 17 residues. The CDR3 protein is CASSQDLGLAGGDEQYF. CDR3 sequence (DNA): TGTGCCAGCAGCCAAGATCTGGGACTAGCGGGAGGTGACGAGCAGTACTTC.

This clonotype has at least ten counts. This CDR3 is CASSGGGGRNTIYF. CDR3 in DNA: TGTGCCAGTAGTGGCGGGGGCGGAAGAAACACCATATATTTT. The chain employs TRBV19 and TRBJ1-3; a weak D match, TRBD1 (6 bases). Trimming shortened V by 5 bases and J by 5 bases, and 13 bases separated the two germline ends. CDR1 is LNHDA, CDR2 SQIVND, per germline (reference sequence). The CDR3 contains 14 residues.

This clonotype was counted at least ten times. The J gene is TRBJ2-7, the V gene TRBV30; D is possibly TRBD1 or TRBD2 (5 bases each). The germline V and J ends were trimmed by 2 bases and 5 bases, with 13 bases remaining between them. The CDR3 sequence is 13 residues long. From germline, CDR1 is GTSNPN and CDR2 SVGIG (reference sequence). The CDR3 region has the DNA TGTGCCTGGAGTCGGGGCCCAGGCCACGAGCAGTACTTC. Its translation is CAWSRGPGHEQYF.

This clonotype showed up many times. V and J are TRBV6-2 or TRBV6-3 and TRBJ2-3; D is ambiguous. CDR1 is MNHEY and CDR2 is SVGEGT in the germline V gene. This CDR3 has 17 amino acids. Trimming left V 2 bases short and J 4 bases short, with 19 bases between. CDR3 protein: CASSYGKVRERSDTQYF. As DNA, the CDR3 is TGTGCCAGCAGTTACGGTAAAGTGAGAGAGCGATCAGATACGCAGTATTTT.

A few counts support this clonotype. V gene TRBV9 combines with J gene TRBJ2-1; 9 bases align to TRBD2. V shed 0 bases and J 4 bases; nucleotides not matched to a gene: 5. Looked up from germline, CDR1 is SGDLS and CDR2 is YYNGEE. CDR3 length: 16 amino acids. The CDR3 here is CASSVVAAGGYNEQFF. The DNA for the CDR3 is TGTGCCAGCAGCGTAGTCGCAGCGGGAGGATACAATGAGCAGTTCTTC. The complete variable domain, with remaining parts taken from reference TRBV9 and TRBJ2-1, reads DSGVTQTPKHLITATGQRVTLRCSPRSGDLSVYWYQQSLDQGLQFLIQYYNGEERAKGNILERFSAQQFPDLHSELNLSSLELGDSALYFCASSVVAAGGYNEQFFGPGTRLTVL.

This clonotype was counted a few times. This chain connects TRBV19 to TRBJ2-6; D not certain. Germline CDR1 reads LNHDA; CDR2 reads SQIVND (reference sequence). With 4 bases removed from V and 4 bases from J, the gap between germline ends came to 5 bases. The CDR3 covers 13 residues. The CDR3 here is CASSKSGANVLTF. CDR3 coding DNA: TGTGCCAGTAGTAAATCCGGGGCCAACGTCCTGACTTTC. Filled out from reference TRBV19 and TRBJ2-6, the complete variable domain reads DGGITQSPKYLFRKEGQNVTLSCEQNLNHDAMYWYRQDPGQGLRLIYYSQIVNDFQKGDIAEGYSVSREKKESFPLTVTSAQKNPTAFYLCASSKSGANVLTFGAGSRLTVL.

This clonotype has ten or more counts. The CDR3 protein is CASSFSGTGSDYGYTF. The CDR3 DNA is TGTGCCAGCAGTTTCTCCGGGACAGGGTCGGACTATGGCTACACCTTC. The rearrangement uses TRBV28 and TRBJ1-2; 9 nucleotides line up with TRBD1. Germline CDR1 reads MDHEN; CDR2 reads SYDVKM. The CDR3 runs 16 residues. After removal of 3 bases from V and 3 bases from J, the junction contained 8 bases not matched to a gene.